The T cell receptor (beta chain) described here comes from a study of blood T cell repertoires in COVID-19. CDR1 and CDR2 (germline): SEHNR, FQNEAQ (reference sequence). V was clipped by 0 bases and J by 8 bases, with 14 bases between them. CDR3 length: 16 amino acids. As processed by the authors: Reference gene primers were amplified, and this amplification served to estimate nucleated cell counts. The table came from immunoSEQ multiplex PCR; TCRdb's copy has only in-frame clones and leaves some out. V and J calls and clone size are given by that table; D and trimming were obtained from the DNA. The sample has almost 200,000 clones, around 92% seen once; the top ten hold roughly 8.4%.

Sequencing used PBMCs or T cells enriched from blood (not recorded which). The J gene is TRBJ1-6, the V gene TRBV7-9, with unresolved D. The sequence was obtained from a young woman who had recovered from COVID-19. In nucleotides, the CDR3 is TGTGCCAGCAGCTTAGCATCCGGTCTGCCTTATTCACCCCTCCACTTT. The encoded protein is CASSLASGLPYSPLHF.